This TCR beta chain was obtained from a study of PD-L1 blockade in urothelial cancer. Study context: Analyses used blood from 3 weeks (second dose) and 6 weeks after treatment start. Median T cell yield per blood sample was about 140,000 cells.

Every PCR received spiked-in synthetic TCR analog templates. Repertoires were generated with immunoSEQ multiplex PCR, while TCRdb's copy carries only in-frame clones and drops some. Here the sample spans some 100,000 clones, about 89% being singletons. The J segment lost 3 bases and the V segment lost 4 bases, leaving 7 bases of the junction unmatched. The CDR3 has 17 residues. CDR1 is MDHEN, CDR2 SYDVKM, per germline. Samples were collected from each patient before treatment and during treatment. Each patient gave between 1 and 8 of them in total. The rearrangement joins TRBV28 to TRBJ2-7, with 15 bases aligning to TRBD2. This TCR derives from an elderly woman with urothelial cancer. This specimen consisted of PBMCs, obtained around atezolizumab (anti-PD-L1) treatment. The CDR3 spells CASSSPGLAGGYYEQYF. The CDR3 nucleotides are TGTGCCAGCAGTTCCCCGGGACTAGCGGGAGGTTACTACGAGCAGTACTTC.